This T cell receptor beta chain is from a study of blood T cell repertoires in COVID-19. The overall study: Researchers got acute and convalescent COVID-19 samples from the United States, Italy and Spain.

This clone was seen a few times. Participant-given clinical history determined each cohort assignment. Profiled with immunoSEQ multiplex PCR; TCRdb holds only in-frame clones, not every one. The table lists 470,000 or so clones, 70% to 90% of them singletons. Sequenced: PBMCs or T cells enriched from blood (not recorded which). This sequence originates from a woman younger than 35 with acute COVID-19.

CDR3 bases: TGTGCCAGCAGAGCCGGGACAGGGGGTAATGAGCAGTTCTTC. It translates to CASRAGTGGNEQFF. This sequence joins TRBV6-6 and TRBJ2-1, with 11 nucleotides matching TRBD1. Trimming took 6 bases from V and 7 from J; bases not matched to a gene: 5. This CDR3 is built from 14 residues. Germline CDR1 is MNHNY and CDR2 is SVGAGI (reference sequence).